Listed below are T cell receptor beta chains from one sample, sequenced in a study of beta chain features in type 1 diabetes. Sequencing used immunoSEQ multiplex PCR; TCRdb keeps in-frame clones, though not all of them. The sample includes fewer than 250,000 clones, over 8.5% seen only once; the top ten take about 0.03%. Input material: naive CD4+ T cells from blood. The receptors stem from a woman aged 18-29 years in good health. The CDR3 runs from the conserved cysteine through the conserved F or W. D genes are given only for firm matches. Clone size is not always given. Where it is, it says once, few, many or a class for expanded clones.

clone_size	cdr3_length	j_call	v_call	d_call	cdr3_aa	cdr3_nt
-	14	TRBJ1-1	TRBV14	-	CASSQDPRAGRAFF	TGTGCCAGCAGCCAAGATCCCAGGGCCGGTCGGGCTTTCTTT
-	16	TRBJ1-3	TRBV9	-	CASSVLQGNSGNTIYF	TGTGCCAGCAGCGTACTGCAGGGGAACTCTGGAAACACCATATATTTT
-	15	TRBJ2-3	TRBV12-5	-	CASGPFVADTDTQYF	TGTGCTAGTGGTCCTTTTGTAGCCGACACAGATACGCAGTATTTT
few	12	TRBJ1-2	TRBV28	-	CATMGGVYGYTF	TGTGCCACGATGGGAGGGGTCTATGGCTACACCTTC
few	13	TRBJ2-2	TRBV14	-	CASRAGATGELFF	TGTGCCAGTCGGGCAGGGGCCACCGGGGAGCTGTTTTTT
-	15	TRBJ2-7	TRBV4-1	-	CASSQESSWPSEEYF	TGCGCCAGCAGCCAAGAGTCAAGTTGGCCGAGCGAGGAGTACTTC
-	17	TRBJ1-5	TRBV7-2	-	CASSHGRGWQMGQPQHF	TGTGCCAGCAGCCACGGGCGGGGTTGGCAAATGGGTCAGCCCCAGCATTTT
-	12	TRBJ1-6	TRBV6-5	TRBD1	CASSRDRVTLHF	TGTGCCAGCAGCCGGGACAGGGTCACCCTCCACTTT
-	13	TRBJ1-1	TRBV30	-	CASKRGEGTEAFF	TGTGCCTCCAAGCGGGGGGAAGGCACTGAAGCTTTCTTT
-	15	TRBJ2-7	TRBV11-2	TRBD2	CASRSFSSGSNEQYF	TGTGCCAGCAGATCGTTCTCTAGCGGGAGTAACGAGCAGTACTTC
few	12	TRBJ1-1	TRBV29-1	-	CSVLRGAAEAFF	TGCAGCGTTCTTCGGGGGGCCGCTGAAGCTTTCTTT
-	15	TRBJ1-4	TRBV18	-	CASSPPNRVLGKLFF	TGTGCCAGCTCACCGCCCAACAGGGTCTTAGGGAAACTGTTTTTT
-	14	TRBJ2-7	TRBV29-1	-	CSVEAEQVPYEQYF	TGCAGCGTTGAAGCCGAACAGGTCCCCTACGAGCAGTACTTC
few	14	TRBJ2-4	TRBV5-1	-	CASSLDSGENIQYF	TGCGCCAGCAGCTTGGATTCAGGGGAGAACATTCAGTACTTC
few	13	TRBJ1-1	TRBV27	TRBD1	CASSLQGATEAFF	TGTGCCAGCAGTTTACAGGGGGCCACTGAAGCTTTCTTT
-	16	TRBJ1-5	TRBV19	TRBD1	CASSSTGPRGNQPQHF	TGTGCCAGTAGCTCGACAGGGCCCAGAGGCAATCAGCCCCAGCATTTT
-	14	TRBJ1-1	TRBV10-3	-	CAIRGAGRVTEAFF	TGTGCCATCAGGGGGGCAGGGCGGGTTACTGAAGCTTTCTTT
-	15	TRBJ2-7	TRBV28	TRBD1	CASSSPPGQGYEQYF	TGTGCCAGCAGTTCGCCACCGGGACAGGGCTACGAGCAGTACTTC
few	13	TRBJ1-5	TRBV29-1	-	CSVGTSYNQPQHF	TGCAGCGTCGGGACATCCTACAATCAGCCCCAGCATTTT
few	15	TRBJ1-1	TRBV4-2	-	CASSTDFPSGTEAFF	TGTGCCAGCAGCACTGACTTTCCCTCCGGGACAGAAGCTTTCTTT
-	12	TRBJ2-5	TRBV18	-	CASSPPSETQYF	TGTGCCAGCTCACCACCCTCAGAGACCCAGTACTTC
-	16	TRBJ1-4	TRBV5-1	TRBD1	CASSLGDRGTNEKLFF	TGCGCCAGCAGCTTGGGGGACAGGGGAACTAATGAAAAACTGTTTTTT
few	15	TRBJ2-5	TRBV12-5	TRBD1	CASGFGAGGQETQYF	TGTGCTAGTGGTTTCGGGGCAGGGGGCCAAGAGACCCAGTACTTC
few	15	TRBJ2-7	TRBV15	TRBD1	CATSRKTGGTGEQYF	TGTGCCACCAGCAGAAAGACAGGGGGCACGGGGGAGCAGTACTTC
-	16	TRBJ1-1	TRBV9	-	CASSDGGALGNTEAFF	TGTGCCAGCAGCGATGGTGGGGCCTTGGGGAACACTGAAGCTTTCTTT
few	14	TRBJ1-1	TRBV18	TRBD1	CASSPGGQGTEAFF	TGTGCCAGCTCCCCCGGGGGACAGGGCACTGAAGCTTTCTTT
-	13	TRBJ2-5	TRBV7-3	-	CASSLDRVETQYF	TGTGCCAGCAGCTTAGATCGCGTGGAGACCCAGTACTTC
-	15	TRBJ1-1	TRBV5-4	TRBD1	CASSLPGGMNTEAFF	TGTGCCAGCAGCTTACCAGGGGGGATGAACACTGAAGCTTTCTTT
few	15	TRBJ2-3	TRBV30	TRBD1	CAWTYGTGVQDTQYF	TGTGCCTGGACTTACGGGACAGGGGTACAAGATACGCAGTATTTT
-	15	TRBJ1-1	TRBV9	-	CASSVEAQGGTEAFF	TGTGCCAGCAGCGTAGAGGCCCAGGGAGGCACTGAAGCTTTCTTT
-	11	TRBJ1-2	TRBV20-1	-	CSARTSRGYTF	TGCAGTGCGAGGACAAGCCGTGGCTACACCTTC
-	11	TRBJ2-3	TRBV30	-	CAWSPKDTQYF	TGTGCCTGGAGCCCCAAAGATACGCAGTATTTT
few	15	TRBJ1-1	TRBV9	-	CASSPFYFGGTEAFF	TGTGCCAGCAGCCCCTTTTATTTCGGGGGAACTGAAGCTTTCTTT
few	12	TRBJ2-5	TRBV29-1	-	CSTGNQQETQYF	TGCAGCACAGGGAATCAGCAAGAGACCCAGTACTTC
-	16	TRBJ2-1	TRBV5-8	TRBD2	CASTTAGAHFYNEQFF	TGTGCCAGTACCACAGCGGGGGCCCATTTTTACAATGAGCAGTTCTTC
-	18	TRBJ2-2	TRBV5-1	TRBD2	CASSLVGLAGIGTGELFF	TGCGCCAGCAGCCTGGTCGGTCTAGCGGGAATTGGTACCGGGGAGCTGTTTTTT
-	15	TRBJ2-7	TRBV7-9	TRBD2	CASSLLAGGPYEQYF	TGTGCCAGCAGCTTACTAGCGGGAGGGCCCTACGAGCAGTACTTC
-	12	TRBJ2-3	TRBV14	-	CASSHVRERQYF	TGTGCCAGCAGCCACGTACGGGAAAGGCAGTATTTT
-	18	TRBJ1-5	TRBV19	TRBD1	CASSHGTGQSGDNQPQHF	TGTGCCAGTAGTCACGGGACAGGGCAGTCGGGGGACAATCAGCCCCAGCATTTT
many	15	TRBJ1-5	TRBV23-1	-	CASSQEQESNQPQHF	TGCGCCAGCAGTCAAGAACAGGAGAGCAATCAGCCCCAGCATTTT
-	14	TRBJ1-2	TRBV19	-	CASSARGGDYGYTF	TGTGCCAGTAGTGCCCGCGGGGGCGACTATGGCTACACCTTC
-	16	TRBJ1-2	TRBV7-9	-	CASSLALDFTGYGYTF	TGTGCCAGCAGCTTAGCACTCGACTTTACCGGCTATGGCTACACCTTC
many	11	TRBJ2-3	TRBV20-1	-	CSAVAVDTQYF	TGCAGTGCGGTAGCGGTCGATACGCAGTATTTT
few	13	TRBJ2-5	TRBV7-9	TRBD2	CASSRTSGETQYF	TGTGCCAGCAGCCGGACTAGCGGGGAGACCCAGTACTTC
few	13	TRBJ1-2	TRBV6-1	-	CASSRQNSYGYTF	TGTGCCAGCAGTCGACAGAACTCCTATGGCTACACCTTC
-	15	TRBJ1-1	TRBV18	-	CASSPPAGVGTEAFF	TGTGCCAGCTCACCACCGGCGGGGGTTGGGACTGAAGCTTTCTTT
-	14	TRBJ1-5	TRBV6-1	TRBD1	CASGGQGGNQPQHF	TGTGCCAGCGGAGGACAGGGAGGCAATCAGCCCCAGCATTTT
-	13	TRBJ1-1	TRBV11-2	-	CASSLTRVTEAFF	TGTGCCAGCAGCCTCACCAGGGTGACTGAAGCTTTCTTT
few	14	TRBJ2-1	TRBV6-5	-	CASSLGAGDDEQFF	TGTGCCAGCAGTTTGGGGGCAGGAGACGATGAGCAGTTCTTC
-	18	TRBJ2-1	TRBV30	TRBD2	CAWSVLPLGSGRRNEQFF	TGTGCCTGGAGTGTACTCCCCCTGGGTAGCGGGAGGCGGAATGAGCAGTTCTTC
few	14	TRBJ2-7	TRBV6-5	TRBD1	CASSRQGNSYEQYF	TGTGCCAGCAGTAGACAGGGAAACTCCTACGAGCAGTACTTC
few	14	TRBJ2-7	TRBV30	TRBD1	CAWSVGGGFYEQYF	TGTGCCTGGAGTGTAGGGGGCGGATTCTACGAGCAGTACTTC
few	16	TRBJ2-1	TRBV4-1	-	CASSQVLAVYPNEQFF	TGCGCCAGCAGCCAAGTATTAGCGGTGTACCCCAATGAGCAGTTCTTC
few	15	TRBJ2-1	TRBV25-1	-	CASSEDRPFYNEQFF	TGTGCCAGCAGTGAGGACAGACCCTTTTACAATGAGCAGTTCTTC
few	13	TRBJ1-1	TRBV5-1	-	CASSLAADTEAFF	TGCGCCAGCAGCTTGGCCGCAGACACTGAAGCTTTCTTT
few	14	TRBJ2-1	TRBV7-3	TRBD2	CASSHGLAGSEQFF	TGTGCCAGCAGCCACGGACTAGCGGGGAGTGAGCAGTTCTTC
-	13	TRBJ1-2	TRBV10-3	TRBD1	CAISDNQGVGYTF	TGTGCCATCAGTGACAATCAGGGGGTAGGCTACACCTTC
many	12	TRBJ2-3	TRBV29-1	-	CSAGVSTDTQYF	TGCAGCGCGGGAGTGAGCACAGATACGCAGTATTTT